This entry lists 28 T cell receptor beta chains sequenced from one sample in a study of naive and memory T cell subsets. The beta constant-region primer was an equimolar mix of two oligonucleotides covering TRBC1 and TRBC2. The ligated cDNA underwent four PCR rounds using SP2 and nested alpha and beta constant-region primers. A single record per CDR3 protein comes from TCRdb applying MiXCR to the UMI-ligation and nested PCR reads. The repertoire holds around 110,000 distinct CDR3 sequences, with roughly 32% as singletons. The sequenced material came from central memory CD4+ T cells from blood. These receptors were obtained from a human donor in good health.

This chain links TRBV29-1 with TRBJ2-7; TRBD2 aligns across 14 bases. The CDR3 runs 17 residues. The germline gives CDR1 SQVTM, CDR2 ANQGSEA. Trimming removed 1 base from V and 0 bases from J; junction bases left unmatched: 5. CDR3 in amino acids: CSVEGGTSGSFSYEQYF. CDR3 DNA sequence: TGCAGCGTTGAAGGAGGGACTAGCGGGAGTTTCTCCTACGAGCAGTACTTC.

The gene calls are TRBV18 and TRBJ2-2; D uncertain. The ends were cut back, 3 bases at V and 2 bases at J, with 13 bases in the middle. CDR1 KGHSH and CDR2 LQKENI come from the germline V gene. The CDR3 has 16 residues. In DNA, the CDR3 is TGTGCCAGCTCACCCCCCGGCGGCTATAACACCGGGGAGCTGTTTTTT. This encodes CASSPPGGYNTGELFF. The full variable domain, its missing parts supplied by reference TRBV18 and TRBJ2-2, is NAGVMQNPRHLVRRRGQEARLRCSPMKGHSHVYWYRQLPEEGLKFMVYLQKENIIDESGMPKERFSAEFPKEGPSILRIQQVVRGDSAAYFCASSPPGGYNTGELFFGEGSRLTVL.

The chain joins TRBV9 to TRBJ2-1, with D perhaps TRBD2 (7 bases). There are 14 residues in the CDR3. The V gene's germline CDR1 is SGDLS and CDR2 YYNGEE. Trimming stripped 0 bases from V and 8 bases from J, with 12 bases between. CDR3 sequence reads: CASSVEGGGYEQFF. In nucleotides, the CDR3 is TGTGCCAGCAGCGTAGAAGGGGGGGGTTATGAGCAGTTCTTC.

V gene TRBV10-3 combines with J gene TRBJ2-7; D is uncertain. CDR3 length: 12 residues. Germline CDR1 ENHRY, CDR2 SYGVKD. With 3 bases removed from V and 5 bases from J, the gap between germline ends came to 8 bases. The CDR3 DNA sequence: TGTGCCATCAGTGATACACCCCACGAGCAGTACTTC. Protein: CAISDTPHEQYF.

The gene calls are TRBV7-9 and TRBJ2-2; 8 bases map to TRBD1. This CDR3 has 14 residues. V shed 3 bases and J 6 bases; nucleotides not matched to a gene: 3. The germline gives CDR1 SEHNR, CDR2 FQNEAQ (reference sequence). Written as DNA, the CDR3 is TGTGCCAGCAGCTTTCGGACAGGGCCCGGGGAGCTGTTTTTT. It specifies CASSFRTGPGELFF. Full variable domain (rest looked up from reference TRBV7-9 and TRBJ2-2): DTGVSQNPRHKITKRGQNVTFRCDPISEHNRLYWYRQTLGQGPEFLTYFQNEAQLEKSRLLSDRFSAERPKGSFSTLEIQRTEQGDSAMYLCASSFRTGPGELFFGEGSRLTVL.

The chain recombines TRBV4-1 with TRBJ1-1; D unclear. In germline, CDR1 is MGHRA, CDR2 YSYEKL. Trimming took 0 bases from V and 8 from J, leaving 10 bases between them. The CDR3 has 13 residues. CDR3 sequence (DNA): TGCGCCAGCAGCCAAGATTTTATCTCCGAAGCTTTCTTT. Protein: CASSQDFISEAFF.

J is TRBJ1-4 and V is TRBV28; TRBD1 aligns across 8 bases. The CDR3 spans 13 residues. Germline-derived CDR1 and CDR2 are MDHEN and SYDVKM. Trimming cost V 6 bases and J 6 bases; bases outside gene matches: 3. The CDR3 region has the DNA TGTGCCAGCAGCAGGGGGCGGGATGAAAAACTGTTTTTT. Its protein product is CASSRGRDEKLFF.

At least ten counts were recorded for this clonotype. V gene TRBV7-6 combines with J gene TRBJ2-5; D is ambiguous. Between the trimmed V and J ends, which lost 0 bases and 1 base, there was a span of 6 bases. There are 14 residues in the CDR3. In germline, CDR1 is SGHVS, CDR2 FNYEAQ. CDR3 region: CASSLAGPQETQYF. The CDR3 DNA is TGTGCCAGCAGCTTAGCAGGGCCCCAAGAGACCCAGTACTTC.

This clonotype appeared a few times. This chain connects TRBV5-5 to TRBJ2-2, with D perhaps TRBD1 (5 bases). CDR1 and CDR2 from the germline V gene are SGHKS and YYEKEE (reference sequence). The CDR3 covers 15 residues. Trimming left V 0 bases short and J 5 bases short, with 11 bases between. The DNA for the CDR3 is TGTGCCAGCAGCTTGGTCGGACACCGGACCGGGGAGCTGTTTTTT. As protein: CASSLVGHRTGELFF.

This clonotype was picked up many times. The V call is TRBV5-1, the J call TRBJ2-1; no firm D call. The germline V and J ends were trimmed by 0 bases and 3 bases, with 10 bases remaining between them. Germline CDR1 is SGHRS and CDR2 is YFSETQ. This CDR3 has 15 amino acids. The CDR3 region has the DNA TGCGCCAGCAGCTTGGGAGAAAACTTCTACAATGAGCAGTTCTTC. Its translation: CASSLGENFYNEQFF.

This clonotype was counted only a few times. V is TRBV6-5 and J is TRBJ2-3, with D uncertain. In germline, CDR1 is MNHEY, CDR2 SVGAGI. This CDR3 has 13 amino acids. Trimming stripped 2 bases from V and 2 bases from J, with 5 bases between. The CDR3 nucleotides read TGTGCCAGCAGTTACAGCCTCACAGATACGCAGTATTTT. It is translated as CASSYSLTDTQYF.

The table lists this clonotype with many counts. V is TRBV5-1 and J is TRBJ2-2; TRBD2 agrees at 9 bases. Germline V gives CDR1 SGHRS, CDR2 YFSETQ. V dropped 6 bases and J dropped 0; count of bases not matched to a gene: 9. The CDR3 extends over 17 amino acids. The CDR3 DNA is TGCGCCAGCATGAAGAGAGCGGGAGGATCGAACACCGGGGAGCTGTTTTTT. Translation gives CASMKRAGGSNTGELFF.

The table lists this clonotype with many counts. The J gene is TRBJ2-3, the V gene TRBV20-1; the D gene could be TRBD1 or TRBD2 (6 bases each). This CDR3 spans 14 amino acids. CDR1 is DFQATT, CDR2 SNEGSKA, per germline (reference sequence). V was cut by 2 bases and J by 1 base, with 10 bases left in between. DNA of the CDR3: TGCAGTGCTAGAATCGGGGGCGGCACAGATACGCAGTATTTT. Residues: CSARIGGGTDTQYF.

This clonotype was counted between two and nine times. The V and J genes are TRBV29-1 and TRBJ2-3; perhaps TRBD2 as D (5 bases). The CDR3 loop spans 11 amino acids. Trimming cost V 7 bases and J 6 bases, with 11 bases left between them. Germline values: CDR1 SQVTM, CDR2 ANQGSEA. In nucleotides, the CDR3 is TGCAGCGGGAAACTAGGGGATACGCAGTATTTT. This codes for CSGKLGDTQYF.

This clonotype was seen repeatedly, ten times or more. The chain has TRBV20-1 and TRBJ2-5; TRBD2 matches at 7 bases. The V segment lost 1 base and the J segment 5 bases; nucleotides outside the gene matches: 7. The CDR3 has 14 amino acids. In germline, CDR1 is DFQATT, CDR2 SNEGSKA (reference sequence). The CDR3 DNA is TGCAGTGCTAGAGGGGGGGGAGTTGGGGAGACCCAGTACTTC. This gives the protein CSARGGGVGETQYF.

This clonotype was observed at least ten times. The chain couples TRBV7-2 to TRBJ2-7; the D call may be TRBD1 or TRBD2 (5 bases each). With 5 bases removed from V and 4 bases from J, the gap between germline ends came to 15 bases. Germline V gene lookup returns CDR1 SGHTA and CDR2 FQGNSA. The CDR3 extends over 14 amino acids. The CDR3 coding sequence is TGTGCCAGCAGCCGCAGAGGGACGGATTACGAGCAGTACTTC. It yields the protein CASSRRGTDYEQYF.

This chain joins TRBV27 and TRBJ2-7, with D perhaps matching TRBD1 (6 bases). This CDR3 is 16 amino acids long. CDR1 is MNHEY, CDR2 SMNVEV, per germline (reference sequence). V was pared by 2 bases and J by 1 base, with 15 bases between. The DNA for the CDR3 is TGTGCCAGCAGTTTAACGCAGGGGAGCTTGTCCTACGAGCAGTACTTC. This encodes CASSLTQGSLSYEQYF.

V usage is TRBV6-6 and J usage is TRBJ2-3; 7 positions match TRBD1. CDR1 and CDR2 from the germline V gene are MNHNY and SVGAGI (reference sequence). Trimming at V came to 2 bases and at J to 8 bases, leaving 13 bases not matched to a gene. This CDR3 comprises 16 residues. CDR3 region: CASSYARDSGPSTQYF. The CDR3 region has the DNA TGTGCCAGCAGTTACGCTCGGGACAGCGGCCCTAGTACGCAGTATTTT.

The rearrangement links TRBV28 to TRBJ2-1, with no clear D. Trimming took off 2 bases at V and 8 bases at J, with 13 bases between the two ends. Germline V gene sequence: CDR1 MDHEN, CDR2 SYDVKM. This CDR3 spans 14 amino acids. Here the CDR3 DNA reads TGTGCCAGCAGTTTAGCGATTTTTGGATATGAGCAGTTCTTC. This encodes CASSLAIFGYEQFF.

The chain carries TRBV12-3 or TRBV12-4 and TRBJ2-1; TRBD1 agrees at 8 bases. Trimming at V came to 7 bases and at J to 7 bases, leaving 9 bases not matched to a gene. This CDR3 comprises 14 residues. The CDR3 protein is CASNKQGERNEQFF. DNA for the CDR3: TGTGCCAGCAACAAACAGGGGGAGAGGAATGAGCAGTTCTTC.

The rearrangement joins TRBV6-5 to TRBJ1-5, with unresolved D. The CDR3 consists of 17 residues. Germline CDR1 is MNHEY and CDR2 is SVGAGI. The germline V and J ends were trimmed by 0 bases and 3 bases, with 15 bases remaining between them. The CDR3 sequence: CASSYSSPARTNQPQHF. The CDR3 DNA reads TGTGCCAGCAGTTACTCGTCCCCTGCGCGGACCAATCAGCCCCAGCATTTT.

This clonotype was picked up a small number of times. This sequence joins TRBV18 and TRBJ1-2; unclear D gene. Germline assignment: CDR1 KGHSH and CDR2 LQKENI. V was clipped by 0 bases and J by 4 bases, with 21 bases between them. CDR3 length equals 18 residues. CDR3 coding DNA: TGTGCCAGCTCACCACCCGGCTCCCGCGTGGGTCTCGGCTATGGCTACACCTTC. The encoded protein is CASSPPGSRVGLGYGYTF.

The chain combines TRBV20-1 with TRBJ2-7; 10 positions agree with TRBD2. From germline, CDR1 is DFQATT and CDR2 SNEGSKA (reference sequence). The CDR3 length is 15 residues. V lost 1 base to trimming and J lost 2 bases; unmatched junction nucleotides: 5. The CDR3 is CSARVPLAGTYEQYF. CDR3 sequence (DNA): TGCAGTGCTAGAGTACCACTAGCGGGGACCTACGAGCAGTACTTC.

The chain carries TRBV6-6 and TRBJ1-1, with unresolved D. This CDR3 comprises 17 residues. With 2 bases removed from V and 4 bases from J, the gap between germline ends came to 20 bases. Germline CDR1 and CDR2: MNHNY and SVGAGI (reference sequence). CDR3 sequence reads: CASSYLSSKLQTTEAFF. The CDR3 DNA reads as TGTGCCAGCAGTTACCTTTCCTCGAAACTCCAAACCACTGAAGCTTTCTTT.

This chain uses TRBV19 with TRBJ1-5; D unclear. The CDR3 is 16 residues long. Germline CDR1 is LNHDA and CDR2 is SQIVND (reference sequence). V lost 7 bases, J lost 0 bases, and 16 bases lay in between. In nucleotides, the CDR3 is TGTGCCAGTAAGGGTACAGAAGCCTATAGCAATCAGCCCCAGCATTTT. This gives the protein CASKGTEAYSNQPQHF.

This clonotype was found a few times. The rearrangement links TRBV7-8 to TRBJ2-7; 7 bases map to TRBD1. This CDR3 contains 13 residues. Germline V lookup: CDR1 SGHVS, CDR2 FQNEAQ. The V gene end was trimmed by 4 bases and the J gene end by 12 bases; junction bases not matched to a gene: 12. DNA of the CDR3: TGTGCCAGCAGCTCCGGGACAGAACAAAACGGGTACTTC. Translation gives CASSSGTEQNGYF.

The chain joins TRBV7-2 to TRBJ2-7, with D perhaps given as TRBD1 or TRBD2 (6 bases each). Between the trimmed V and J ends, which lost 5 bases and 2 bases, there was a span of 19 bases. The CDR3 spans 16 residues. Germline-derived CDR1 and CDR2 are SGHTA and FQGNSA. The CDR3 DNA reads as TGTGCCAGCAGCCGGCCCGGAGGGACACGAACCTACGAGCAGTACTTC. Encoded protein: CASSRPGGTRTYEQYF.

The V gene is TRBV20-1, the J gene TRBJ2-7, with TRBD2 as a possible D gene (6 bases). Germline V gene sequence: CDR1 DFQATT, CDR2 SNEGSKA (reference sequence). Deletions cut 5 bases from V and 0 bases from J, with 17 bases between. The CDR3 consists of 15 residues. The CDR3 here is CSAYRLVGSSYEQYF. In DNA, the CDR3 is TGCAGTGCTTATCGACTAGTTGGAAGCTCCTACGAGCAGTACTTC.